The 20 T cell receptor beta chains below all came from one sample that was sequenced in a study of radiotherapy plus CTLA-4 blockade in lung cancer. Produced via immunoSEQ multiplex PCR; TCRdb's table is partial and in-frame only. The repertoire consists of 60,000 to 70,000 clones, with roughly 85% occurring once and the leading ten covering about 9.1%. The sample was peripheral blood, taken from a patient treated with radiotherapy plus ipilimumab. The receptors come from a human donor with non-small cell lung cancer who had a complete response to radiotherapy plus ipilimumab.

CDR3 sequence reads: CASSLDGRNTDTQYF. In nucleotides, the CDR3 is TGCGCCAGCAGCTTGGACGGGAGGAACACAGATACGCAGTATTTT. The gene calls are TRBV5-1 and TRBJ2-3; TRBD2 matches 7 bases. This CDR3 is built from 15 residues. Germline V CDR1 and CDR2: SGHRS, YFSETQ. V was pared by 0 bases and J by 2 bases, with 3 bases of the junction left unmatched.

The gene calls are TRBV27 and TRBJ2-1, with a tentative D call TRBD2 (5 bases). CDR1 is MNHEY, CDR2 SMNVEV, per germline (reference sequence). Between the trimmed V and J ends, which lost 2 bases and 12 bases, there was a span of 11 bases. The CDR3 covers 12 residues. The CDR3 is CASSLTADSQFF. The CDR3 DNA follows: TGTGCCAGCAGTTTAACCGCGGACTCGCAGTTCTTC.

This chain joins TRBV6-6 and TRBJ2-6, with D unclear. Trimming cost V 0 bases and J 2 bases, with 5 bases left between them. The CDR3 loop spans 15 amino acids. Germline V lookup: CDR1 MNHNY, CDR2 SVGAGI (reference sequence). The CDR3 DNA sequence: TGTGCCAGCAGTTACTCAGGGACTGGGGCCAACGTCCTGACTTTC. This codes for CASSYSGTGANVLTF.

The CDR3 nucleotides read TGTGCCAGCAGACGCGCCCCTACCTCCTACAATGAGCAGTTCTTC. Amino acids: CASRRAPTSYNEQFF. The rearrangement links TRBV27 to TRBJ2-1; D gene ambiguous. The CDR3 has 15 residues. Trimming stripped 6 bases from V and 0 bases from J, with 12 bases between. Per the germline V gene, CDR1 is MNHEY and CDR2 is SMNVEV (reference sequence).

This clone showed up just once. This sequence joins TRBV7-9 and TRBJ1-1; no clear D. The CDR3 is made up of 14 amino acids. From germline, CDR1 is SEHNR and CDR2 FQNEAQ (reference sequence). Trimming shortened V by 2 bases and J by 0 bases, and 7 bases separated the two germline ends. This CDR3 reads CASSLTGMNTEAFF. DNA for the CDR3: TGTGCCAGCAGCTTAACCGGAATGAACACTGAAGCTTTCTTT.

The DNA of the CDR3 is TGTGCCAGCAGTTTCCGAAGCGGAACCGGGGAGCTGTTTTTT. Amino acids: CASSFRSGTGELFF. V is TRBV25-1 and J is TRBJ2-2; D might be TRBD2 (5 bases). Germline lookup yields CDR1 MGHDK and CDR2 SYGVNS. V was pared by 5 bases and J by 5 bases, with 12 bases between. This CDR3 contains 14 residues.

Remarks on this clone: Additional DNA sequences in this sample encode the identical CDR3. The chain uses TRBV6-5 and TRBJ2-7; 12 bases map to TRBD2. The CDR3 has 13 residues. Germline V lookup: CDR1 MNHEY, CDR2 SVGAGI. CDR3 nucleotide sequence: TGCGCCAGGACTAGCGGGACTACCTACGAGCAGTACGTC. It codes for CARTSGTTYEQYV.

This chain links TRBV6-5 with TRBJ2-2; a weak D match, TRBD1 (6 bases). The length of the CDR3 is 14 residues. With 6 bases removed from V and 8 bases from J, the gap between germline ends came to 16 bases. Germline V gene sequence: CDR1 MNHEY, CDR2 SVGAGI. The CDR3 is CASSHRVVTGELFF. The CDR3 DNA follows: TGTGCCAGCAGCCACAGGGTAGTAACAGGGGAGCTGTTTTTT.

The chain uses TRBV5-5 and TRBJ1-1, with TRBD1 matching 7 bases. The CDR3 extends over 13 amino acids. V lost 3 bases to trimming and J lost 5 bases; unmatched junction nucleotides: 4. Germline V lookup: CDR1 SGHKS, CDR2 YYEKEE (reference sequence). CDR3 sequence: CASSWTGETEAFF. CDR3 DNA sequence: TGTGCCAGCAGCTGGACAGGTGAAACTGAAGCTTTCTTT.

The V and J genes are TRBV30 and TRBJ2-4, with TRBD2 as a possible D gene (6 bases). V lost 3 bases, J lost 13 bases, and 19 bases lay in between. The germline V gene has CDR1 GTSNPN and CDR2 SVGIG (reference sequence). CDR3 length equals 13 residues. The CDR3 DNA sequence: TGTGCCTGGAGCCCACGGGACTGGGGGGTACAGTACTTC. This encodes CAWSPRDWGVQYF.

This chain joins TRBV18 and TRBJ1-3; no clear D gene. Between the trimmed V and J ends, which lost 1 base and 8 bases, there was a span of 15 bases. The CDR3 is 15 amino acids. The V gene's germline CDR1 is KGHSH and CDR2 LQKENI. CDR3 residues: CASSPQPGTVDTIYF. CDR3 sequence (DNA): TGTGCCAGCTCACCACAGCCGGGCACGGTGGACACCATATATTTT.

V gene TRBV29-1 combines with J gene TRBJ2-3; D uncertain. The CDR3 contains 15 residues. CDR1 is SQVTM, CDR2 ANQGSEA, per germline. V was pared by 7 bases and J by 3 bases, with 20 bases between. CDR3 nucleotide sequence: TGCAGCGGTGGACCCGGGCCCTTGACGACAGATACGCAGTATTTT. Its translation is CSGGPGPLTTDTQYF.

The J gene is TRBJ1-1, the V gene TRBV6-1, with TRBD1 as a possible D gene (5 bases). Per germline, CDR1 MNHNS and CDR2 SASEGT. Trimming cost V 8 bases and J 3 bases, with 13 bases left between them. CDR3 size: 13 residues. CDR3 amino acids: CASGSQGHTEAFF. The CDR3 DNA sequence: TGTGCCAGCGGATCCCAGGGTCACACTGAAGCTTTCTTT.

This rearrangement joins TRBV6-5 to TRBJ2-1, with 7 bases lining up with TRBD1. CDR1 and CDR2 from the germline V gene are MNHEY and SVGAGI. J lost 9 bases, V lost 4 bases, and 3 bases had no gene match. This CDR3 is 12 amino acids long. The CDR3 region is CASSSQGVEQFF. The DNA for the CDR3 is TGTGCCAGCAGTTCCCAGGGGGTTGAGCAGTTCTTC.

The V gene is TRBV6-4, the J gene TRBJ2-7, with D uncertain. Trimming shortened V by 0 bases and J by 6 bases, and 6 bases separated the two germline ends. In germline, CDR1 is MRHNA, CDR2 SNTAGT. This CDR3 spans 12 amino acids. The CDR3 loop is CASSDSMSEQYV. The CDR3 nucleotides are TGTGCCAGCAGTGACTCTATGAGCGAGCAGTACGTC.

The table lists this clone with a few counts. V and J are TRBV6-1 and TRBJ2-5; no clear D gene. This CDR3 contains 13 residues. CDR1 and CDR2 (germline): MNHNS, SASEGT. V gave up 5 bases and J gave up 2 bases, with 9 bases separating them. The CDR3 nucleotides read TGTGCCAGCAGTCGGACGGAGCAAGAGACCCAGTACTTC. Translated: CASSRTEQETQYF.

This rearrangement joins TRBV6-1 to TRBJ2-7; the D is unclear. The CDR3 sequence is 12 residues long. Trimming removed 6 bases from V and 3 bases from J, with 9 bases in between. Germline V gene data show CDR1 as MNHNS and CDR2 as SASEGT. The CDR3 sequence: CASRTYSYEQYF. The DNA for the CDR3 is TGTGCCAGCAGGACCTACAGCTACGAGCAGTACTTC.

CDR3 in amino acids: CASSLVNQGIGNQPQHF. The DNA for the CDR3 is TGTGCCAGCAGCTTAGTTAATCAGGGGATTGGCAATCAGCCCCAGCATTTT. V usage is TRBV7-8 and J usage is TRBJ1-5, with D perhaps matching TRBD1 (6 bases). The germline V gene has CDR1 SGHVS and CDR2 FQNEAQ. This CDR3 comprises 17 residues. Trimming removed 1 base from V and 2 bases from J, with 15 bases in between.

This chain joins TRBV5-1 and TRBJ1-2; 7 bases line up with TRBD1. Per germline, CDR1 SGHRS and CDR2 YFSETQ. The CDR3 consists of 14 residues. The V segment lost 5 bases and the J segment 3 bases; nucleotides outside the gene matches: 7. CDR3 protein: CASREQGNDYGYTF. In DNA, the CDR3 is TGCGCCAGCAGGGAACAGGGGAACGACTATGGCTACACCTTC. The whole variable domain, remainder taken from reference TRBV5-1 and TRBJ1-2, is KAGVTQTPRYLIKTRGQQVTLSCSPISGHRSVSWYQQTPGQGLQFLFEYFSETQRNKGNFPGRFSGRQFSNSRSEMNVSTLELGDSALYLCASREQGNDYGYTFGSGTRLTVV.

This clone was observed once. The CDR3: CASRPGTANYGYTF. The CDR3 coding sequence is TGTGCCAGCAGACCAGGGACAGCCAACTATGGCTACACCTTC. J is TRBJ1-2 and V is TRBV28; 7 nucleotides match TRBD1. The CDR3 length is 14 residues. J lost 2 bases, V lost 6 bases, and 6 bases had no gene match. CDR1 and CDR2 from the germline V gene are MDHEN and SYDVKM.